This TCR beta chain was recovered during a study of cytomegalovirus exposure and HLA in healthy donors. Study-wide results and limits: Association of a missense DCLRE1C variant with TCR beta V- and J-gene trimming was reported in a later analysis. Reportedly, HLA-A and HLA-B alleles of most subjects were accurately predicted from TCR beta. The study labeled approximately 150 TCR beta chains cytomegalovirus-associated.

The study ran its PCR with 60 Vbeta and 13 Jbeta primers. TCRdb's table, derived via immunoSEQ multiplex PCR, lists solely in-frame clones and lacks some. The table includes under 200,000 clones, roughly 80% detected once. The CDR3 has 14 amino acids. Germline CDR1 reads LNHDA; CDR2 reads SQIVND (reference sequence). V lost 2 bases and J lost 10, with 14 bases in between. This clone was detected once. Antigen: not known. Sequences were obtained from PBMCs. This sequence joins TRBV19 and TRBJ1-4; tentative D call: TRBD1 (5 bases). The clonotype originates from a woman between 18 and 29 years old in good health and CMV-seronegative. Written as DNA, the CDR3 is TGTGCCAGTAGTATATTGGGCAGGGCCGGAAAACTGTTTTTT. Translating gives CASSILGRAGKLFF.